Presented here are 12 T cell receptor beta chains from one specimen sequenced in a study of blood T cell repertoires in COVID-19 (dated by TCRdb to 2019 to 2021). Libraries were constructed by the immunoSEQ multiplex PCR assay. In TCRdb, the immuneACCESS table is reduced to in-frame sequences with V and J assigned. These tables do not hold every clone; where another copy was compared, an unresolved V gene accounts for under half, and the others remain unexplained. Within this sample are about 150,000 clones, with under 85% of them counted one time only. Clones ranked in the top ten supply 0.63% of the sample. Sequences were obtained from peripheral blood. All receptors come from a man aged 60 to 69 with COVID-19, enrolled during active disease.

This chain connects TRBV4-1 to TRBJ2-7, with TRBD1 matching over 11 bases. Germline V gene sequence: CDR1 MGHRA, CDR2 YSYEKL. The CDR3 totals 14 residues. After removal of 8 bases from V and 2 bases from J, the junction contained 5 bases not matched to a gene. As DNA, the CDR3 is TGCGCCAGCGCCCGGGACAGGGGGGCCTACGAGCAGTACTTC. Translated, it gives CASARDRGAYEQYF.

CDR3 amino acids: CASSAYTVPRTDTQYF. CDR3 sequence (DNA): TGCGCCAGCAGCGCCTATACTGTCCCCCGCACAGATACGCAGTATTTT. The V gene is TRBV5-1, the J gene TRBJ2-3; unclear D gene. Germline CDR1 is SGHRS and CDR2 is YFSETQ. This CDR3 spans 16 amino acids. V was trimmed by 4 bases and J by 1 base, leaving 16 bases between them.

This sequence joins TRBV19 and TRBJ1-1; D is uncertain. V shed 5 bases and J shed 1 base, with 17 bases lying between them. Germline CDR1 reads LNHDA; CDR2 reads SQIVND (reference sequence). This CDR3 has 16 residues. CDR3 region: CASSDSRAATNTEAFF. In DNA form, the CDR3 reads TGTGCCAGTAGTGACTCGAGAGCCGCGACGAACACTGAAGCTTTCTTT.

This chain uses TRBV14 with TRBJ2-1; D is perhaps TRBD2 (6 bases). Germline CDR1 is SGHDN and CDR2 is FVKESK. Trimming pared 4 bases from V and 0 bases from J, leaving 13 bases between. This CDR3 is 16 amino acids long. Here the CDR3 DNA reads TGTGCCAGCAGCCCCCTCATAGCGGTCTCCTACAATGAGCAGTTCTTC. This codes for CASSPLIAVSYNEQFF.

CDR3 DNA sequence: TGTGCCAGCAGGACCACAGGGGTTCAAGGCTACACCTTC. Amino acid sequence: CASRTTGVQGYTF. This chain joins TRBV6-5 and TRBJ1-2; 7 bases are shared with TRBD1. The V segment lost 6 bases and the J segment 8 bases; nucleotides outside the gene matches: 9. Germline V lookup: CDR1 MNHEY, CDR2 SVGAGI. This CDR3 region has 13 residues.

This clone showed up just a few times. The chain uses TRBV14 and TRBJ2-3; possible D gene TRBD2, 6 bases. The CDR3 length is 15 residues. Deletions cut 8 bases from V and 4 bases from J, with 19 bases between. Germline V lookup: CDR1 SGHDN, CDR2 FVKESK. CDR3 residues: CASRNSHGGPDTQYF. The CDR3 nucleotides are TGTGCCAGCCGCAATAGTCACGGGGGTCCAGATACGCAGTATTTT.

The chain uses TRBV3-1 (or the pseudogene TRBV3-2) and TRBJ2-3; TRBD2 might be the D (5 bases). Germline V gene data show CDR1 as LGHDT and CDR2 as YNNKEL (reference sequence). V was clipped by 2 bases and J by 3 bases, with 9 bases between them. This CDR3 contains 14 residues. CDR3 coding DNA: TGTGCCAGCAGCCAACGGTCGGGGACAGATACGCAGTATTTT. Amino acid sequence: CASSQRSGTDTQYF.

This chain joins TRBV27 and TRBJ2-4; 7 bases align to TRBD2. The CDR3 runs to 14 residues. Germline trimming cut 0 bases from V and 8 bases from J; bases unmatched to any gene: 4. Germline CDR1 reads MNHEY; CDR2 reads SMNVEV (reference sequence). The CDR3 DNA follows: TGTGCCAGCAGTTTATCGGGGAGGGAGGACATTCAGTACTTC. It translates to CASSLSGREDIQYF.

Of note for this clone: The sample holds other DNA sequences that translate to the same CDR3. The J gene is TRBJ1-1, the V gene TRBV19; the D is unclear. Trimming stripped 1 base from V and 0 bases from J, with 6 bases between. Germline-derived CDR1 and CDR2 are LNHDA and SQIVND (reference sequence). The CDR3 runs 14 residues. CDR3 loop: CASSIGRLNTEAFF. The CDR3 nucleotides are TGTGCCAGTAGTATAGGCAGGTTGAACACTGAAGCTTTCTTT.

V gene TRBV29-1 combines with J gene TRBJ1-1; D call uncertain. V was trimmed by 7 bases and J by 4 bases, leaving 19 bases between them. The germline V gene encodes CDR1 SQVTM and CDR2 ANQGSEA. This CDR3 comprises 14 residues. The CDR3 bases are TGCAGCGCCGCTAGCGTCGGGAGTGGCACTGAAGCTTTCTTT. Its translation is CSAASVGSGTEAFF.

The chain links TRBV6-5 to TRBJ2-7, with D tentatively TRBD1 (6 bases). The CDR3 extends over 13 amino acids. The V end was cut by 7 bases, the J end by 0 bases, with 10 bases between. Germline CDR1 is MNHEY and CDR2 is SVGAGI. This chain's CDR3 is CASTRTDSYEQYF. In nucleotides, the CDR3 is TGTGCCAGCACCCGGACAGACTCCTACGAGCAGTACTTC.

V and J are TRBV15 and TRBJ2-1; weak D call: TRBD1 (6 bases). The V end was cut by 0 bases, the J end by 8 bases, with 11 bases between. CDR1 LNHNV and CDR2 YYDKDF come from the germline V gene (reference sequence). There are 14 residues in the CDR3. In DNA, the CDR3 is TGTGCCACCAGCAGAGATCCAGGGGCCGATGAGCAGTTCTTC. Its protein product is CATSRDPGADEQFF.